The clone carrying this TCR beta chain is judged medium-sized. Its antigen remains unknown. This sample is part of a study of T cells after posttransplantation cyclophosphamide. The assay was immunoSEQ multiplex PCR, and TCRdb's table has in-frame clones only and misses some. The sample holds approximately 7,500 clones, and no clone turns up only once. Cyclophosphamide on days +3 and +4 followed busulfan-fludarabine conditioning and a marrow graft. Overall study findings and caveats: Recipient CMV seropositivity and CMV reactivation strongly tracked TRB clonality.

CDR3 length: 10 residues. Germline V lookup: CDR1 ENHRY, CDR2 SYGVKD. The clonotype comes from a female patient aged 60 to 70 who received an allogeneic stem cell transplant from an unrelated donor, was CMV-positive, and had acute GVHD only. Some of the T cells might come from the graft donor. The input for sequencing was PBMCs, taken 90 to 100 days after allogeneic stem cell transplant with posttransplant cyclophosphamide. The chain links TRBV10-3 to TRBJ2-7; the match to TRBD1 covers 7 bases. The CDR3 bases are TGTGCAACAGGGGAATACGAGCAGTACTTC. It translates to CATGEYEQYF.